The rows below give T cell receptor beta chains drawn from one sample of a study of beta chain features in type 1 diabetes. The assay was immunoSEQ multiplex PCR, and TCRdb's table has in-frame clones only and misses some. This table has about 650,000 clones, over 10% appearing once. The material sequenced was naive CD4+ T cells from blood. Every receptor here comes from a man between 25 and 39 years old with type 1 diabetes. Each CDR3 is given without its conserved first and last residue. A D gene is named only where the DNA matches it firmly.

j_call: TRBJ2-1
d_call: -
v_call: TRBV28
cdr3_aa: ASSWPRGRGGNEQF

j_call: TRBJ1-2
d_call: -
v_call: TRBV29-1
cdr3_aa: SVVIGDYGYT

j_call: TRBJ1-6
d_call: -
v_call: TRBV25-1
cdr3_aa: ASSEFRGAYNSPLH

j_call: TRBJ2-7
d_call: -
v_call: TRBV5-1
cdr3_aa: ASSLGGVRGHEQY

j_call: TRBJ1-2
d_call: -
v_call: TRBV7-9
cdr3_aa: ASSLDGDYGYT

j_call: TRBJ2-7
d_call: TRBD2
v_call: TRBV4-2
cdr3_aa: ASSYLAGTTYEQY

j_call: TRBJ1-2
d_call: -
v_call: TRBV6-5
cdr3_aa: ASSRGGGYGYT

j_call: TRBJ1-2
d_call: -
v_call: TRBV5-4
cdr3_aa: ASSLAQGLGYT

j_call: TRBJ2-5
d_call: -
v_call: TRBV30
cdr3_aa: ACMGHLGETQY

j_call: TRBJ1-2
d_call: -
v_call: TRBV5-6
cdr3_aa: ASRHLRGDRGYT

j_call: TRBJ2-4
d_call: TRBD2
v_call: TRBV19
cdr3_aa: ASSIRASGLAKNIQY

j_call: TRBJ1-4
d_call: TRBD1
v_call: TRBV6-5
cdr3_aa: ASSSRQGVTNEKLF

j_call: TRBJ2-7
d_call: TRBD2
v_call: TRBV7-3
cdr3_aa: ASSTGTSGVSEQY

j_call: TRBJ2-3
d_call: -
v_call: TRBV9
cdr3_aa: ASSARIGGNTDTQY

j_call: TRBJ2-5
d_call: TRBD1
v_call: TRBV5-1
cdr3_aa: ASSTGDRAETQY

j_call: TRBJ2-1
d_call: TRBD1
v_call: TRBV13
cdr3_aa: ASSLQGATGSEQF

j_call: TRBJ1-6
d_call: -
v_call: TRBV7-8
cdr3_aa: ASSPPGGSNSPLH

j_call: TRBJ1-2
d_call: TRBD1
v_call: TRBV7-9
cdr3_aa: ASSPMGTGFYGYT

j_call: TRBJ2-3
d_call: -
v_call: TRBV5-8
cdr3_aa: ASSLAGSSWGTDTQY

j_call: TRBJ2-3
d_call: -
v_call: TRBV19
cdr3_aa: ASGLKDTQY

j_call: TRBJ1-2
d_call: -
v_call: TRBV4-1
cdr3_aa: ASSQDLPRGYT

j_call: TRBJ2-2
d_call: TRBD2
v_call: TRBV18
cdr3_aa: ASSPPGLAGTGELF

j_call: TRBJ2-7
d_call: TRBD1
v_call: TRBV5-4
cdr3_aa: ASSLEDRAYEQY

j_call: TRBJ2-5
d_call: TRBD1
v_call: TRBV29-1
cdr3_aa: SVSGTGQETQY

j_call: TRBJ2-3
d_call: -
v_call: TRBV10-3
cdr3_aa: AISGGQVQGDTQY

j_call: TRBJ2-2
d_call: -
v_call: TRBV5-1
cdr3_aa: ASKDDREAGELF

j_call: TRBJ2-3
d_call: -
v_call: TRBV7-2
cdr3_aa: ASIPAGGDTQY

j_call: TRBJ2-3
d_call: -
v_call: TRBV7-9
cdr3_aa: ASSFTTGTTSTDTQY

j_call: TRBJ1-4
d_call: TRBD1
v_call: TRBV9
cdr3_aa: ASSARDREKLF

j_call: TRBJ2-2
d_call: TRBD2
v_call: TRBV4-3
cdr3_aa: ASSQESGGGELF

j_call: TRBJ2-3
d_call: -
v_call: TRBV29-1
cdr3_aa: SQASGSSGDTQY

j_call: TRBJ2-3
d_call: -
v_call: TRBV19
cdr3_aa: ASSIERFVDTQY

j_call: TRBJ2-1
d_call: TRBD2
v_call: TRBV25-1
cdr3_aa: ATSPGGGYNEQF

j_call: TRBJ1-5
d_call: -
v_call: TRBV7-2
cdr3_aa: ASSTHGGSYSNQPQH

j_call: TRBJ1-1
d_call: TRBD1
v_call: TRBV7-2
cdr3_aa: ASSQVGTGSMNTEAF

j_call: TRBJ2-7
d_call: -
v_call: TRBV25-1
cdr3_aa: ASSARQAYEQY

j_call: TRBJ1-2
d_call: TRBD1
v_call: TRBV18
cdr3_aa: ASSPGQELYGYT

j_call: TRBJ2-1
d_call: TRBD2
v_call: TRBV6-4
cdr3_aa: ASSERTRGNEQF

j_call: TRBJ2-1
d_call: -
v_call: TRBV14
cdr3_aa: ASSQGVGDSYNEQF

j_call: TRBJ2-3
d_call: -
v_call: TRBV5-6
cdr3_aa: ASSLGVDTQY

j_call: TRBJ2-2
d_call: -
v_call: TRBV6-4
cdr3_aa: ASSVDSYTGELF

j_call: TRBJ2-7
d_call: -
v_call: TRBV5-6
cdr3_aa: ASSLNREQY

j_call: TRBJ2-7
d_call: -
v_call: TRBV29-1
cdr3_aa: SVRFYPGEQY